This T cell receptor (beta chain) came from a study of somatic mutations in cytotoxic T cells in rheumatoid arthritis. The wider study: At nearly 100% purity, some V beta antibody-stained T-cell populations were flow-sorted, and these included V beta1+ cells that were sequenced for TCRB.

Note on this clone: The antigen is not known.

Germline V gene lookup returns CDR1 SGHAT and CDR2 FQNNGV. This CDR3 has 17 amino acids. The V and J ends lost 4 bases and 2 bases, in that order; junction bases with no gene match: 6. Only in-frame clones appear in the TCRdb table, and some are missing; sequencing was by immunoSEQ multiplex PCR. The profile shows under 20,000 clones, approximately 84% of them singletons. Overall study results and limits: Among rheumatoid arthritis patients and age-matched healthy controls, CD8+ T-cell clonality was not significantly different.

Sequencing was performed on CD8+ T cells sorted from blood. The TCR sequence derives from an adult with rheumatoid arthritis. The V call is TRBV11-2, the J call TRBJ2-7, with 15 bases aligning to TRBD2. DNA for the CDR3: TGTGCCAGCAGCTCCTTCGGGACTAGCGGGGGGACCTACGAGCAGTACTTC. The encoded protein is CASSSFGTSGGTYEQYF.